This TCR beta chain was sequenced during a study of cytomegalovirus exposure and HLA in healthy donors. Whole-study findings and limits: A later analysis reportedly found fewer N-insertions in an Asian-associated ancestry cluster than the roughly 730-donor mean.

PCR was performed using 60 Vbeta and 13 Jbeta primers. TCRdb's copy holds only in-frame clones and misses some; the assay was immunoSEQ multiplex PCR. Altogether hundreds of thousands of clones are present, about 80% being singletons, with the ten largest covering around 1.8%. The table lists this clone with a count of one. The antigen is unknown. Material for sequencing was PBMCs. The TCR originated in a man between 18 and 29 years old in good health and CMV-seronegative.

The CDR3 DNA reads as TGTGCCAGCAGTTTAGCAATCCCTAGGGGCTCCTACGAGCAGTACTTC. Amino acid sequence: CASSLAIPRGSYEQYF. The J gene is TRBJ2-7, the V gene TRBV28; a possible D gene is TRBD1 (5 bases). Germline CDR1 is MDHEN and CDR2 is SYDVKM. CDR3 length: 16 residues. Deletions cut 2 bases from V and 0 bases from J, with 14 bases between.